The 29 T cell receptor beta chains below were found in one sample sequenced in a study of shared clonotypes between healthy human individuals. The naive CD8 population came from CD45RO-negative cells selected for CCR7, without terminally differentiated effector memory CD45RA+ cells. Method: immunoSEQ multiplex PCR; TCRdb's copy keeps in-frame clones and lacks some. Seen here are around 2,100,000 clones, about 95% observed once, and the top ten hold more than 0.95%. The specimen was naive CD8+ T cells sorted from blood. The source of these receptors is a man aged 18 to 29 in good health.

The chain joins TRBV5-6 to TRBJ2-2; no firm D call. The V end lost 1 base, the J end lost 8 bases, and 12 bases lay between the germline ends. The CDR3 totals 14 residues. Germline CDR1 is SGHDT and CDR2 is YYEEEE. The CDR3 sequence is CASSLSLTHGELFF. The CDR3 coding sequence is TGTGCCAGCAGCTTGTCTTTAACTCATGGGGAGCTGTTTTTT.

The chain links TRBV7-9 to TRBJ2-7; the D is unclear. V gave up 5 bases and J gave up 2 bases, with 19 bases separating them. The CDR3 has 16 amino acids. Germline V gene sequence: CDR1 SEHNR, CDR2 FQNEAQ (reference sequence). CDR3 region: CASSPPMEVRPYEQYF. The CDR3 region has the DNA TGTGCCAGCAGCCCCCCTATGGAAGTAAGACCCTACGAGCAGTACTTC.

The chain uses TRBV19 and TRBJ2-5, with TRBD2 as a possible D gene (5 bases). In germline, CDR1 is LNHDA, CDR2 SQIVND (reference sequence). V was clipped by 7 bases and J by 2 bases, with 17 bases between them. The CDR3 has 15 amino acids. The CDR3: CASTSSGGQQETQYF. CDR3 DNA: TGTGCCAGTACCAGTTCGGGCGGGCAACAAGAGACCCAGTACTTC.

A note on this clone: Within the sample, other DNA sequences also encode this same CDR3. The chain is built from TRBV14 and TRBJ1-5; D is unresolved. The V gene's germline CDR1 is SGHDN and CDR2 FVKESK. CDR3 size: 14 residues. V was clipped by 4 bases and J by 1 base, with 8 bases between them. CDR3 loop: CASSRTGSNQPQHF. CDR3 bases: TGTGCCAGCAGCCGGACGGGGAGCAATCAGCCCCAGCATTTT.

V and J are TRBV4-3 and TRBJ2-2; 14 bases line up with TRBD2. V gave up 0 bases and J gave up 3 bases; unmatched junction bases: 6. This CDR3 is 19 amino acids long. Germline CDR1 and CDR2: LGHNA and YSLEER. The CDR3 DNA reads as TGCGCCAGCAGCCAAGAAGGGACTAGCGGGAGTGAGGACACCGGGGAGCTGTTTTTT. This encodes CASSQEGTSGSEDTGELFF.

This chain links TRBV5-4 with TRBJ2-7, with D perhaps matching TRBD2 (6 bases). The CDR3 is 14 amino acids. Trimming removed 6 bases at V and 1 base at J, with 14 bases between. CDR1 and CDR2 (germline): SGHNT, YYREEE (reference sequence). The CDR3 nucleotides are TGTGCCAGCACTCCCTTGGGAGGTTCCTACGAGCAGTACTTC. This sequence encodes CASTPLGGSYEQYF.

CDR3 residues: CASSYGGETQYF. DNA of the CDR3: TGTGCCAGCAGCTACGGGGGGGAGACCCAGTACTTC. The V call is TRBV11-2, the J call TRBJ2-5; 7 bases are shared with TRBD2. The CDR3 runs 12 residues. The germline V gene has CDR1 SGHAT and CDR2 FQNNGV. V lost 4 bases and J lost 5; bases outside the gene matches: 1.

The rearrangement joins TRBV19 to TRBJ2-1; maybe TRBD2 (5 bases). Trimming took 0 bases from V and 9 from J, leaving 15 bases between them. The CDR3 contains 15 residues. Germline-derived CDR1 and CDR2 are LNHDA and SQIVND (reference sequence). CDR3 coding DNA: TGTGCCAGTAGTATAGATAGGGCGACTATAGGTGAGCAGTTCTTC. Translated, it gives CASSIDRATIGEQFF.

The chain couples TRBV9 to TRBJ1-4; D unresolved. There are 15 residues in the CDR3. Per the germline V gene, CDR1 is SGDLS and CDR2 is YYNGEE. Trimming took off 1 base at V and 5 bases at J, with 12 bases between the two ends. The CDR3 protein is CASSVYGEQNEKLFF. The DNA of the CDR3 is TGTGCCAGCAGCGTATATGGAGAGCAGAATGAAAAACTGTTTTTT.

This sequence joins TRBV30 and TRBJ1-3, with D unresolved. The germline V and J ends were trimmed by 0 bases and 0 bases, with 9 bases remaining between them. This CDR3 is built from 15 residues. The germline CDR1 and CDR2 sequences are GTSNPN and SVGIG (reference sequence). The CDR3 region is CAWSVSASSGNTIYF. Written as DNA, the CDR3 is TGTGCCTGGAGTGTCTCGGCGAGCTCTGGAAACACCATATATTTT.

The J gene is TRBJ2-5, the V gene TRBV14; D not certain. Germline lookup yields CDR1 SGHDN and CDR2 FVKESK. The V gene lost 5 bases and the J gene lost 3 bases, with 10 bases spanning the gap. The CDR3 totals 13 residues. CDR3: CASSYTYKETQYF. CDR3 nucleotide sequence: TGTGCCAGCAGCTACACGTACAAAGAGACCCAGTACTTC.

The chain uses TRBV9 and TRBJ1-2; D is ambiguous. Trimming left V 4 bases short and J 6 bases short, with 16 bases between. Germline lookup yields CDR1 SGDLS and CDR2 YYNGEE. The CDR3 runs 14 residues. Written as DNA, the CDR3 is TGTGCCAGCAGCCAGAGTATGCTGAATCATGGCTACACCTTC. Translating gives CASSQSMLNHGYTF.

With regard to this clone: The sample carries other DNA sequences with the same CDR3. The chain joins TRBV5-1 to TRBJ1-1; D gene ambiguous. Trimming left V 4 bases short and J 5 bases short, with 9 bases between. Germline V gene lookup returns CDR1 SGHRS and CDR2 YFSETQ. The CDR3 is 12 amino acids. CDR3 DNA: TGCGCCAGCAGCCCCCAAGGGACTGAAGCTTTCTTT. It encodes CASSPQGTEAFF.

This sequence joins TRBV9 and TRBJ2-2; 9 bases agree with TRBD1. V trimming: 4 bases; J trimming: 6 bases; junction bases outside the gene matches: 7. CDR3 length equals 15 residues. Germline V gene lookup returns CDR1 SGDLS and CDR2 YYNGEE. CDR3 region: CASSNPTGGSGELFF. The CDR3 DNA reads TGTGCCAGCAGCAACCCTACAGGGGGCTCCGGGGAGCTGTTTTTT.

This clone was detected only once. The sample has other DNA sequences that encode this CDR3 too. This sequence joins TRBV7-9 and TRBJ1-2; D ambiguous. The CDR3 is 12 amino acids. Trimming shortened V by 4 bases and J by 2 bases, and 5 bases separated the two germline ends. Germline assignment: CDR1 SEHNR and CDR2 FQNEAQ (reference sequence). As DNA, the CDR3 is TGTGCCAGCAGCTCTACGAACTATGGCTACACCTTC. This gives the protein CASSSTNYGYTF.

This clone has only one observation. This chain uses TRBV19 with TRBJ2-3; 7 bases are shared with TRBD2. Germline CDR1 and CDR2: LNHDA and SQIVND (reference sequence). J lost 2 bases, V lost 4 bases, and 6 bases had no gene match. This CDR3 contains 15 residues. The CDR3 spells CASSTPGLITDTQYF. The CDR3 region has the DNA TGTGCCAGTAGTACCCCGGGACTAATCACAGATACGCAGTATTTT.

Notes on this clone: This sample includes further DNA sequences coding for the same CDR3. The chain carries TRBV5-1 and TRBJ2-2; 7 positions agree with TRBD1. The trim removed 0 bases at V and 7 bases at J, leaving 3 bases unmatched. CDR3 size: 14 residues. CDR1 SGHRS and CDR2 YFSETQ come from the germline V gene. CDR3 in DNA: TGCGCCAGCAGCTTGGGACAGGGAGTCGGGGAGCTGTTTTTT. Amino acid sequence: CASSLGQGVGELFF.

V and J are TRBV27 and TRBJ1-5; 7 nucleotides align to TRBD1. In germline, CDR1 is MNHEY, CDR2 SMNVEV (reference sequence). The CDR3 runs to 15 residues. Germline trimming cut 5 bases from V and 7 bases from J; bases unmatched to any gene: 11. CDR3 sequence (DNA): TGTGCCAGCAGTCCAGGGGAAGGGGGCGGGCAGCCCCAGCATTTT. Translating it yields CASSPGEGGGQPQHF.

This clone was detected only once. The CDR3 loop reads CASSSPTSSYNEQFF. CDR3 sequence (DNA): TGTGCCAGCAGCTCGCCCACGAGCTCCTACAATGAGCAGTTCTTC. V and J are TRBV5-4 and TRBJ2-1; D call uncertain. This CDR3 comprises 15 residues. V lost 3 bases to trimming and J lost 0 bases, with 10 bases between them. Per the germline V gene, CDR1 is SGHNT and CDR2 is YYREEE (reference sequence).

In regard to this clone: Other nucleotide sequences from this sample produce the same CDR3. This chain joins TRBV9 and TRBJ2-2; no clear D gene. The CDR3 has 12 amino acids. Germline V lookup: CDR1 SGDLS, CDR2 YYNGEE. V lost 2 bases, J lost 6 bases, and 5 bases lay in between. This CDR3 is CASSVAPGELFF. The CDR3 nucleotides read TGTGCCAGCAGCGTTGCGCCCGGGGAGCTGTTTTTT.

The J gene is TRBJ2-7, the V gene TRBV7-2; possible D gene TRBD1, 6 bases. The CDR3 contains 13 residues. V was cut by 5 bases and J by 3 bases, with 11 bases left in between. Germline-derived CDR1 and CDR2 are SGHTA and FQGNSA. The CDR3 loop reads CASSPNRDYEQYF. The CDR3, as DNA: TGTGCCAGCAGCCCCAACAGGGACTACGAGCAGTACTTC.

In this sample, this clone turned up once. The same CDR3 can be traced to other DNA sequences in this sample. The J gene is TRBJ2-7, the V gene TRBV6-5; a weak D match, TRBD2 (5 bases). CDR3 length: 14 amino acids. Germline values: CDR1 MNHEY, CDR2 SVGAGI. V was clipped by 4 bases and J by 3 bases, with 13 bases between them. The CDR3 sequence: CASSSGLGSYEQYF. The CDR3 nucleotides are TGTGCCAGCAGTTCCGGCCTAGGGAGCTACGAGCAGTACTTC.

The chain employs TRBV5-3 and TRBJ1-1, with D uncertain. TRBV5-3 is an open reading frame whose function is uncertain. CDR3 length: 16 amino acids. V lost 4 bases, J lost 2 bases, and 18 bases lay in between. The CDR3 protein is CARSIGAGQRNTEAFF. In DNA, the CDR3 is TGTGCCAGAAGCATTGGTGCAGGTCAGCGAAACACTGAAGCTTTCTTT.

The chain recombines TRBV6-5 with TRBJ2-7, with 8 bases matching TRBD1. Germline lookup yields CDR1 MNHEY and CDR2 SVGAGI. This CDR3 is 14 amino acids long. After removal of 6 bases from V and 0 bases from J, the junction contained 4 bases not matched to a gene. The CDR3 reads CASRTGVRSYEQYF. DNA for the CDR3: TGTGCCAGCAGGACAGGGGTCCGCTCCTACGAGCAGTACTTC.

The genes are TRBV7-9 and TRBJ2-2; 11 positions match TRBD2. The CDR3 is 16 residues long. V was clipped by 3 bases and J by 5 bases; unmatched bases: 5. CDR1 and CDR2 from the germline V gene are SEHNR and FQNEAQ (reference sequence). Here the CDR3 DNA reads TGTGCCAGCAGCTTCTTAGCGGGAGGGCCTACCGGGGAGCTGTTTTTT. This translates into CASSFLAGGPTGELFF.

The V call is TRBV27, the J call TRBJ2-1; the match to TRBD1 covers 10 bases. With 4 bases clipped from V and 9 bases from J, the junction kept 6 bases outside the gene matches. The length of the CDR3 is 14 residues. CDR1 MNHEY and CDR2 SMNVEV come from the germline V gene (reference sequence). The CDR3: CASSSGQGFGEQFF. The CDR3 region has the DNA TGTGCCAGCAGTTCGGGACAGGGGTTCGGTGAGCAGTTCTTC.

Remarks on this clone: This CDR3 is also generated by other DNA sequences in the sample. The CDR3: CASSFGGNYGYTF. The DNA for the CDR3 is TGTGCCAGCAGTTTCGGGGGGAACTATGGCTACACCTTC. The V and J genes are TRBV27 and TRBJ1-2, with a weak D call TRBD1 (5 bases). The CDR3 has 13 amino acids. V shed 3 bases and J shed 2 bases, with 7 bases lying between them. The V gene's germline CDR1 is MNHEY and CDR2 SMNVEV (reference sequence).

The V and J genes are TRBV5-4 and TRBJ2-7; possibly TRBD2 for D (5 bases). Germline V gives CDR1 SGHNT, CDR2 YYREEE (reference sequence). V was cut by 5 bases and J by 0 bases, with 9 bases left in between. The CDR3 loop spans 13 amino acids. CDR3: CASRRRDSYEQYF. CDR3 DNA sequence: TGTGCCAGCAGGCGACGGGACTCCTACGAGCAGTACTTC.

This sequence joins TRBV29-1 and TRBJ1-2; D unresolved. There are 12 residues in the CDR3. From germline, CDR1 is SQVTM and CDR2 ANQGSEA. Trimming pared 1 base from V and 5 bases from J, leaving 8 bases between. The CDR3 nucleotides read TGCAGCGTTGAAGGGGGAACTTATGGCTACACCTTC. Its translation is CSVEGGTYGYTF.